These T cell receptor beta chains were read from a single sample in a study of tumor-infiltrating lymphocytes in localized non-small cell lung cancer. Produced via immunoSEQ multiplex PCR; TCRdb's table is partial and in-frame only. Of 6,500 to 7,000 clones listed, about two thirds are singletons. The specimen sequenced was lung tumor tissue. All receptors derive from a human donor with non-small cell lung cancer. Both conserved end residues are part of each CDR3. Each record gives: V gene, J gene, CDR3 protein.

TRBV7-9	TRBJ2-3	CASSLAQGGWTDTQYF
TRBV4-2	TRBJ1-2	CASSQLDSLYGYTF
TRBV2	TRBJ2-7	CASNPDRGSYEQYF
TRBV11-3	TRBJ1-4	CASSLGWQGDEKLFF
TRBV15	TRBJ1-5	CATSRGTGGDQPQHF
TRBV29-1	TRBJ1-4	CSGGYNEKLFF
TRBV11-2	TRBJ2-3	CASSPYRLFRPTDTQYF
TRBV7-2	TRBJ1-5	CASSLWRDQPQHF
TRBV7-9	TRBJ1-2	CASSLGMGTDYGYTF
TRBV10-3	TRBJ1-3	CAMTGTPGNTIYF
TRBV9	TRBJ2-3	CASSVRITDTQYF
TRBV19	TRBJ2-2	CASRVAGANGGNTGELFF
TRBV29-1	TRBJ2-1	CSVRGQFDEQFF
TRBV13	TRBJ2-3	CASSQGTSGRPDTQYF
TRBV7-9	TRBJ2-5	CASSSQRQGSIRETQYF
TRBV7-9	TRBJ1-5	CASSLGDGTGRPQHF
TRBV5-1	TRBJ1-4	CASSRVSTNEKLFF
TRBV11-2	TRBJ2-2	CASSPSSGELFF
TRBV11-2	TRBJ2-7	CASSPGQGHYEQYF
TRBV27	TRBJ1-5	CASSPGGGNQPQHF
TRBV4-1	TRBJ2-2	CASSQEGGNGGELFF
TRBV5-5	TRBJ1-6	CASTPNKTEKDNSPLHF
TRBV7-7	TRBJ2-2	CASSLATGTAGELFF
TRBV25-1	TRBJ2-2	CASSDGRGHRNTGELFF
TRBV11-2	TRBJ1-1	CASSLGSDTEAFF